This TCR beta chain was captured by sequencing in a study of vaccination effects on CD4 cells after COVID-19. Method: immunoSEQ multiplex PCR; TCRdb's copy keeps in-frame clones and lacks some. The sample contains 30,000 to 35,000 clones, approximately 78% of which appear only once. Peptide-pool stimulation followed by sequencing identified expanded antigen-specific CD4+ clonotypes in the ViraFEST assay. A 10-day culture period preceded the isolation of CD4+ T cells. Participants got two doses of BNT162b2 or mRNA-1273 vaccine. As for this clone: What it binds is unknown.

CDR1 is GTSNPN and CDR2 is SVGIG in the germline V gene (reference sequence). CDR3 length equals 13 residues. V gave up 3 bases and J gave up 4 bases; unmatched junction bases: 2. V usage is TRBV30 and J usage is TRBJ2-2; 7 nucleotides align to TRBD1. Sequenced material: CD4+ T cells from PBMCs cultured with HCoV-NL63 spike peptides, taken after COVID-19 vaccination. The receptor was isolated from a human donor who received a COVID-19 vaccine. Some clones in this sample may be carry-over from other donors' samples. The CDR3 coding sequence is TGTGCCTGGAGAGGACAGGTCACCGGGGAGCTGTTTTTT. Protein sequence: CAWRGQVTGELFF.